This TCR beta chain was retrieved from a study of T cell responses to AZD1222 COVID-19 vaccine. Study at large: Recipients boosted at about 4 weeks or about 12 weeks are pooled. Whole-study findings and limits: The donor group comprised mostly white British people and more females; the analysis possibly underestimated clonal diversity. The CD4 TCRs associated with vaccination extended across spike and predominated at 160-218 and 743-854.

The data were produced by immunoSEQ multiplex PCR, yet TCRdb's version contains in-frame clones alone and is incomplete. The table lists over 50,000 clones, approximately 84% of them singletons. The CDR3 sequence is 14 residues long. The ends were cut back, 5 bases at V and 5 bases at J, with 14 bases in the middle. Germline V gene data show CDR1 as SGHRS and CDR2 as YFSETQ. In regard to this clone: What it binds is not known.

This clonotype was sampled from an adult in good health. Sequenced material: peripheral blood, taken on day 0 of AZD1222 vaccination. The chain uses TRBV5-1 and TRBJ2-4; D is tentatively TRBD1 or TRBD2 (5 bases each). CDR3 residues: CASSQTGGQNIQYF. The CDR3 DNA is TGCGCCAGCAGTCAAACAGGAGGCCAAAACATTCAGTACTTC.